This T cell receptor (beta chain) is drawn from a study of shared clonotypes between healthy human individuals. Data came from immunoSEQ multiplex PCR; TCRdb stores just in-frame clones and leaves some out. The data hold 660,000 or so clones, with 95% to 97% observed a single time. Study-wide points: Sharing across a handful of donors was seen in roughly 5% of naive CD4 clonotypes. The researchers took only blood, and tissue repertoires probably look different.

Between the trimmed V and J ends, which lost 3 bases and 2 bases, there was a span of 11 bases. Germline V CDR1 and CDR2: MDHEN, SYDVKM. The CDR3 extends over 15 amino acids. Positively selected for CCR7, the CD45RO-negative cells used as naive CD8 cells excluded terminally differentiated effector memory CD45RA+ cells. As regards this clone: Its target is unknown.

The sequenced sample consisted of naive CD8+ T cells sorted from blood. The chain employs TRBV28 and TRBJ1-3; a weak D match, TRBD1 (5 bases). The receptor was isolated from a woman younger than 45 in good health. Here the CDR3 DNA reads TGTGCCAGCAGTTTGGAGGGGTTGGCTGGAAACACCATATATTTT. This gives the protein CASSLEGLAGNTIYF.